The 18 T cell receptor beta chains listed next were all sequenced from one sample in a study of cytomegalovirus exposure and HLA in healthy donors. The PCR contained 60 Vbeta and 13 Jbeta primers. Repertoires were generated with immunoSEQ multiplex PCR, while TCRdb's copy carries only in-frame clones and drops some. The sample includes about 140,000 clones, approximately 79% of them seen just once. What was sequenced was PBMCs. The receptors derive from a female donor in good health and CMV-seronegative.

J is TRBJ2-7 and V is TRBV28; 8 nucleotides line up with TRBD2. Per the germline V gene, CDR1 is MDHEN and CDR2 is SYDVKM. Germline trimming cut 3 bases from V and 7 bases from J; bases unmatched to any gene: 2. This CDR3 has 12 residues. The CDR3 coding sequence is TGTGCCAGCAGTTTGCCTAGCGGGGAGCAGTACTTC. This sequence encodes CASSLPSGEQYF.

This CDR3 is CAISERGDSLNAGELFF. CDR3 bases: TGTGCCATCAGTGAGAGGGGGGACAGCTTAAACGCCGGGGAGCTGTTTTTT. The chain links TRBV10-3 to TRBJ2-2; D possibly corresponds to TRBD1 (7 bases). Trimming removed 2 bases at V and 6 bases at J, with 19 bases between. Germline V lookup: CDR1 ENHRY, CDR2 SYGVKD. This CDR3 is built from 17 residues.

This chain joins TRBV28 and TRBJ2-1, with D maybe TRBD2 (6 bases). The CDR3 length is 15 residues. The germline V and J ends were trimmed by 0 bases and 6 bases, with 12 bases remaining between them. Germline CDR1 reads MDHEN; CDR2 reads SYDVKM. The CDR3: CASSLWGGGTNEQFF. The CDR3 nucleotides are TGTGCCAGCAGTTTATGGGGGGGTGGCACCAATGAGCAGTTCTTC.

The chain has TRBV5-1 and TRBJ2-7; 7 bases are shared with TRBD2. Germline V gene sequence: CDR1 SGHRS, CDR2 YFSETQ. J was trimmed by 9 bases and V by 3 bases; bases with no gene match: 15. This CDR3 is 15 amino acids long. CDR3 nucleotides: TGCGCCAGCAGCTATGCGCAGGGAGGGGCCACCTGGCAGTACTTC. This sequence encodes CASSYAQGGATWQYF. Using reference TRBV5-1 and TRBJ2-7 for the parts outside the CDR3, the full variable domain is KAGVTQTPRYLIKTRGQQVTLSCSPISGHRSVSWYQQTPGQGLQFLFEYFSETQRNKGNFPGRFSGRQFSNSRSEMNVSTLELGDSALYLCASSYAQGGATWQYFGPGTRLTVT.

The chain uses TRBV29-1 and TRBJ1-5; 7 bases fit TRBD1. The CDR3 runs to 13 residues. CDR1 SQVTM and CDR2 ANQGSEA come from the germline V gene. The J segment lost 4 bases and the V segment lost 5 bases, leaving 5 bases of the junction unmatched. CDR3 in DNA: TGCAGCGTTCCCGGACAGGCTAATCAGCCCCAGCATTTT. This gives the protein CSVPGQANQPQHF.

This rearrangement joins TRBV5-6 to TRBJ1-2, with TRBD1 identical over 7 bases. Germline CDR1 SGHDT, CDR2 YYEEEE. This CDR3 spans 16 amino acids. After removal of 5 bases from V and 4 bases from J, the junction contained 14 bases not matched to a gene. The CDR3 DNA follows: TGTGCCAGCAGGCTGACAGGGCAATCACATTCCTATGGCTACACCTTC. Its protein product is CASRLTGQSHSYGYTF.

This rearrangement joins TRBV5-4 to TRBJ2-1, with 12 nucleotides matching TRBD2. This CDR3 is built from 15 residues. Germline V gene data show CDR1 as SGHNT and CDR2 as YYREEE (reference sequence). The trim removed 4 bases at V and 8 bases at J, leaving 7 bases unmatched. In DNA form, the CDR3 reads TGTGCCAGCAGCCCGGGACTAGCGGGCTTCGATGAGCAGTTCTTC. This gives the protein CASSPGLAGFDEQFF.

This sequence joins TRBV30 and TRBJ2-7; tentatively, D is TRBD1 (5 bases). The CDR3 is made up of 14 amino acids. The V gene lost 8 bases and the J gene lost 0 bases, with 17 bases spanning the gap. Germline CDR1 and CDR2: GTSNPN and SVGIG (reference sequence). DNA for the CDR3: TGTGCCGCCATTCCGGACATAAACTCCTACGAGCAGTACTTC. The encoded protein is CAAIPDINSYEQYF.

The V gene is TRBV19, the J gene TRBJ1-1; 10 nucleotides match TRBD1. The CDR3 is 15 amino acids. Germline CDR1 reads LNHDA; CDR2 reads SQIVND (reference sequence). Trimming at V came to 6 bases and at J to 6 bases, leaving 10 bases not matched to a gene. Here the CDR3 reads CASSSTGGTGAEAFF. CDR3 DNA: TGTGCCAGTAGCTCGACAGGGGGCACGGGCGCTGAAGCTTTCTTT. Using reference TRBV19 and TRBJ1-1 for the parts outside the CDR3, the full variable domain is DGGITQSPKYLFRKEGQNVTLSCEQNLNHDAMYWYRQDPGQGLRLIYYSQIVNDFQKGDIAEGYSVSREKKESFPLTVTSAQKNPTAFYLCASSSTGGTGAEAFFGQGTRLTVV.

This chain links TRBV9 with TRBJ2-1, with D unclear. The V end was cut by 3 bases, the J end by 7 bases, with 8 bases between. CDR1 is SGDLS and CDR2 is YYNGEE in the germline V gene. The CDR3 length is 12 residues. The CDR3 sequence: CASSGLVNEQFF. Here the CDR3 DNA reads TGTGCCAGCAGCGGGCTAGTAAATGAGCAGTTCTTC.

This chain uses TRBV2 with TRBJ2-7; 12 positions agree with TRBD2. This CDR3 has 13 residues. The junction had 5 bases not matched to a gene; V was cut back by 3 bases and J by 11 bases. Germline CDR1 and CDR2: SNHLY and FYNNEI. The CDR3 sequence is CASSEPSGRAKYF. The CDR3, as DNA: TGTGCCAGCAGTGAGCCTAGCGGGAGGGCAAAGTACTTC.

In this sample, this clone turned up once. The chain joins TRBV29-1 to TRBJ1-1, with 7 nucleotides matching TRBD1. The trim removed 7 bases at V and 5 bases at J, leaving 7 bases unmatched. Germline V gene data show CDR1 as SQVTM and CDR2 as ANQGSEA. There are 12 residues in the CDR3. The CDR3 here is CSAMTGITEAFF. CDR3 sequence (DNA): TGCAGCGCTATGACAGGGATAACTGAAGCTTTCTTT.

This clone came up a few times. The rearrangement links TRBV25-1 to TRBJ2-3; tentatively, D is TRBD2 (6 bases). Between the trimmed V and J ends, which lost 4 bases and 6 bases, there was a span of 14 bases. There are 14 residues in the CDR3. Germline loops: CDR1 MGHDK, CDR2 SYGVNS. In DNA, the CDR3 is TGTGCCAGCAGTGGGGGGACTCCGACGGATACGCAGTATTTT. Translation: CASSGGTPTDTQYF.

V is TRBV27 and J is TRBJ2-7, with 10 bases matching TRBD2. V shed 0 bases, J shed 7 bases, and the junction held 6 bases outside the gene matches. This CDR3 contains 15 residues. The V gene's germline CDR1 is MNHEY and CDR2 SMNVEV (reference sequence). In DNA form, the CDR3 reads TGTGCCAGCAGTTTATCTAGCGGGGGGTTAGGGGAGCAGTACTTC. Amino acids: CASSLSSGGLGEQYF.

CDR3 DNA: TGTGCCAGCAGCGTAGGCTACAGGGGGTTCCATGAGCAGTTCTTC. Encoded protein: CASSVGYRGFHEQFF. This chain links TRBV9 with TRBJ2-1, with 8 bases fitting TRBD1. The CDR3 contains 15 residues. In germline, CDR1 is SGDLS, CDR2 YYNGEE. J was trimmed by 8 bases and V by 0 bases; bases with no gene match: 7.

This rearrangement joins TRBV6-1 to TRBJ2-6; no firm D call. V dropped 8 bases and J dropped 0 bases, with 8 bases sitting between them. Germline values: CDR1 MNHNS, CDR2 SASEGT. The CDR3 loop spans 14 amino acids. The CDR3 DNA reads TGTGCCAGCTCGAGCTTCTCTGGGGCCAACGTCCTGACTTTC. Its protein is CASSSFSGANVLTF.

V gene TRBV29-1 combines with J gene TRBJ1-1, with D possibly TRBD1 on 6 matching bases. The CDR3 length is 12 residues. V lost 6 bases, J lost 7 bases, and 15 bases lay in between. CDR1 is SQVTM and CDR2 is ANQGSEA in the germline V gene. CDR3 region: CSVAPTGIEAFF. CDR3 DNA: TGCAGCGTCGCACCAACAGGGATTGAAGCTTTCTTT.

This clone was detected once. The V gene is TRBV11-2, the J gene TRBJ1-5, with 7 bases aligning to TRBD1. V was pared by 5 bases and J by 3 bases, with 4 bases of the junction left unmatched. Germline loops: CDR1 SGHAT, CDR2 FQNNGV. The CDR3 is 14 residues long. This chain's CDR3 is CASSLGQSNQPQHF. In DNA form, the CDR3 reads TGTGCCAGCAGCCTGGGACAGTCCAATCAGCCCCAGCATTTT.